Shown below are 25 T cell receptor beta chains from a single sample sequenced in a study of OX40 agonist ivuxolimab in advanced cancers. The repertoire was sequenced with immunoSEQ multiplex PCR; TCRdb's copy has only in-frame clones and lacks some. The sample holds over 20,000 clones; around four fifths are singletons and the top ten take approximately 15%. The material was CD4+ or CD8+ T cells sorted from blood, obtained in a trial of the OX40 agonist ivuxolimab. The source of these receptors is an adult with an advanced solid tumor such as melanoma, head and neck, liver or kidney cancer.

In its sample, this clone was seen once. As DNA, the CDR3 is TGCGCCAGCAGCCAAGATCGTTCCGTAACCGGGGAGCTGTTTTTT. Amino acid sequence: CASSQDRSVTGELFF. The chain combines TRBV4-3 with TRBJ2-2, with D unresolved. Trimming removed 0 bases from V and 5 bases from J, with 10 bases in between. CDR1 is LGHNA and CDR2 is YSLEER in the germline V gene. This CDR3 has 15 residues.

The J gene is TRBJ1-1, the V gene TRBV5-4, with 7 bases that match TRBD1. Germline assignment: CDR1 SGHNT and CDR2 YYREEE (reference sequence). The CDR3 spans 16 residues. V shed 3 bases and J 0 bases; nucleotides not matched to a gene: 8. The CDR3 loop reads CASSSRTGAMNTEAFF. The CDR3 DNA sequence: TGTGCCAGCAGCTCCCGGACAGGAGCCATGAACACTGAAGCTTTCTTT.

The V gene is TRBV27, the J gene TRBJ1-2; D is ambiguous. Germline V gene sequence: CDR1 MNHEY, CDR2 SMNVEV (reference sequence). The germline V and J ends were trimmed by 2 bases and 4 bases, with 17 bases remaining between them. This CDR3 contains 16 residues. CDR3 region: CASSLSFGDLFYGYTF. The CDR3 DNA reads as TGTGCCAGCAGTTTAAGTTTTGGGGATTTGTTCTATGGCTACACCTTC.

The J gene is TRBJ2-6, the V gene TRBV2, with a possible D match to TRBD2 (5 bases). Trimming took off 8 bases at V and 1 base at J, with 12 bases between the two ends. CDR3 length: 15 amino acids. Germline V lookup: CDR1 SNHLY, CDR2 FYNNEI. The CDR3 DNA follows: TGTGCCAGCCTCGGGGTCCTATCTGGGGCCAACGTCCTGACTTTC. Its protein product is CASLGVLSGANVLTF.

The chain employs TRBV27 and TRBJ1-5; D is undetermined. Trimming removed 1 base from V and 8 bases from J, with 9 bases in between. Germline CDR1 and CDR2: MNHEY and SMNVEV (reference sequence). This CDR3 contains 13 residues. The chain's CDR3 is CASSLWGGKPQHF. The CDR3 region has the DNA TGTGCCAGCAGTTTATGGGGTGGCAAGCCCCAGCATTTT.

The V call is TRBV7-7, the J call TRBJ2-2, with unresolved D. Germline values: CDR1 SSHAT, CDR2 FNYEAQ (reference sequence). The CDR3 is made up of 13 amino acids. The V gene lost 2 bases and the J gene lost 6 bases, with 7 bases spanning the gap. CDR3 in DNA: TGTGCCAGCAGCTTACCCGGATCCGGGGAGCTGTTTTTT. Protein sequence: CASSLPGSGELFF. The entire variable domain, with the rest obtained from reference TRBV7-7 and TRBJ2-2, is as follows: GAGVSQSPRYKVTKRGQDVTLRCDPISSHATLYWYQQALGQGPEFLTYFNYEAQPDKSGLPSDRFSAERPEGSISTLTIQRTEQRDSAMYRCASSLPGSGELFFGEGSRLTVL.

This clone was seen only a few times. This chain joins TRBV4-1 and TRBJ1-2; D ambiguous. CDR1 and CDR2 from the germline V gene are MGHRA and YSYEKL. CDR3 length: 18 residues. V was clipped by 1 base and J by 6 bases, with 24 bases between them. In nucleotides, the CDR3 is TGCGCCAGCAGCCAAGTGCTTTGGCAGGCTACCAGCTGGGATGGCTACACCTTC. Amino acids: CASSQVLWQATSWDGYTF.

This rearrangement joins TRBV2 to TRBJ2-1; 11 nucleotides align to TRBD2. Looked up from germline, CDR1 is SNHLY and CDR2 is FYNNEI. Trimming at V came to 8 bases and at J to 6 bases, leaving 3 bases not matched to a gene. The CDR3 runs 13 residues. The DNA for the CDR3 is TGTGCCAGCGGCGGACTAGCGGGCAATGAGCAGTTCTTC. This encodes CASGGLAGNEQFF. Full variable domain (missing parts from reference TRBV2 and TRBJ2-1): EPEVTQTPSHQVTQMGQEVILRCVPISNHLYFYWYRQILGQKVEFLVSFYNNEISEKSEIFDDQFSVERPDGSNFTLKIRSTKLEDSAMYFCASGGLAGNEQFFGPGTRLTVL.

The CDR3 protein is CASSQERGAAYEQYF. The CDR3 DNA reads TGCGCCAGCAGCCAAGAGAGAGGGGCAGCCTACGAGCAGTACTTC. This chain connects TRBV4-3 to TRBJ2-7, with D perhaps assigned TRBD1 or TRBD2 (5 bases each). Germline assignment: CDR1 LGHNA and CDR2 YSLEER. This CDR3 has 15 amino acids. V was trimmed by 0 bases and J by 2 bases, leaving 11 bases between them.

The chain has TRBV9 and TRBJ1-1; TRBD1 is a possible D gene (5 bases). CDR1 and CDR2 from the germline V gene are SGDLS and YYNGEE. The CDR3 has 17 residues. Trimming left V 3 bases short and J 0 bases short, with 18 bases between. The CDR3 loop reads CASSAPKKGTVNTEAFF. The CDR3 region has the DNA TGTGCCAGCAGCGCACCGAAAAAGGGGACGGTGAACACTGAAGCTTTCTTT.

The CDR3 loop is CASSQDTTGMNTEAFF. Here the CDR3 DNA reads TGCGCCAGCAGCCAAGATACGACGGGTATGAACACTGAAGCTTTCTTT. This rearrangement joins TRBV4-3 to TRBJ1-1, with D hard to call. This CDR3 is built from 16 residues. V shed 0 bases and J shed 0 bases, with 11 bases lying between them. Germline CDR1 LGHNA, CDR2 YSLEER.

The chain joins TRBV7-3 to TRBJ2-2, with 16 bases matching TRBD2. This CDR3 contains 20 residues. The V gene's germline CDR1 is SGHTA and CDR2 FQGTGA. J lost 4 bases, V lost 5 bases, and 13 bases had no gene match. CDR3 coding DNA: TGTGCCAGCAGCCCGCCCGGGACTAGCGGGGGGGCTGTCGGCACCGGGGAGCTGTTTTTT. Encoded protein: CASSPPGTSGGAVGTGELFF.

The chain recombines TRBV10-3 with TRBJ2-3; TRBD2 aligns across 8 bases. The CDR3 contains 15 residues. CDR1 is ENHRY and CDR2 is SYGVKD in the germline V gene. V shed 3 bases, J shed 4 bases, and the junction held 6 bases outside the gene matches. CDR3 sequence: CAISDPGLAPDTQYF. The CDR3 DNA follows: TGTGCCATCAGTGATCCTGGACTAGCTCCAGATACGCAGTATTTT.

The chain carries TRBV19 and TRBJ2-1; 7 positions match TRBD2. The V and J ends lost 2 bases and 8 bases, in that order; junction bases with no gene match: 9. The CDR3 is made up of 15 amino acids. Germline V CDR1 and CDR2: LNHDA, SQIVND (reference sequence). Written as DNA, the CDR3 is TGTGCCAGTAGTATAACCTCCGGCGGGGGACATGAGCAGTTCTTC. Protein: CASSITSGGGHEQFF.

The chain is built from TRBV7-8 and TRBJ1-2; 11 nucleotides align to TRBD1. In germline, CDR1 is SGHVS, CDR2 FQNEAQ. CDR3 length: 15 residues. The J segment lost 7 bases and the V segment lost 5 bases, leaving 9 bases of the junction unmatched. The CDR3 DNA follows: TGTGCCAGCAGCCCCACCGGGACAGGGGGTCGTGGCTACACCTTC. This sequence encodes CASSPTGTGGRGYTF.

In its sample, this clone ranks as medium-sized. The chain combines TRBV2 with TRBJ2-4; a possible D gene is TRBD1 (8 bases). The CDR3 has 17 residues. Trimming removed 7 bases at V and 15 bases at J, with 34 bases between. The germline V gene encodes CDR1 SNHLY and CDR2 FYNNEI. CDR3 coding DNA: TGTGCCAGCACCGAAGGGAGGGTGGACAGGGTCCGCCCCACTTGGTACTTC. Protein: CASTEGRVDRVRPTWYF.

In this sample, this clone turned up a few times. This rearrangement joins TRBV2 to TRBJ2-7; TRBD1 matches 7 bases. After removal of 6 bases from V and 4 bases from J, the junction contained 0 bases not matched to a gene. Germline CDR1 and CDR2: SNHLY and FYNNEI. This CDR3 region has 11 residues. This chain's CDR3 is CASRDRYEQYF. In DNA, the CDR3 is TGTGCCAGCAGGGACAGGTACGAGCAGTACTTC.

The rearrangement links TRBV7-9 to TRBJ1-5, with a weak D call TRBD1 (6 bases). Germline V gives CDR1 SEHNR, CDR2 FQNEAQ (reference sequence). V lost 4 bases to trimming and J lost 7 bases, with 14 bases between them. CDR3 length equals 14 residues. The CDR3 spells CASSSDGGGQPQHF. CDR3 DNA sequence: TGTGCCAGCAGCTCGGACGGGGGCGGGCAGCCCCAGCATTTT.

The chain uses TRBV6-5 and TRBJ2-7, with 7 nucleotides matching TRBD1. Germline CDR1 MNHEY, CDR2 SVGAGI. The V segment lost 2 bases and the J segment 4 bases; nucleotides outside the gene matches: 5. The CDR3 spans 14 residues. The CDR3, as DNA: TGTGCCAGCAGTTACGACAGGGTGGCGTACGAGCAGTACTTC. It yields the protein CASSYDRVAYEQYF.

The chain links TRBV5-6 to TRBJ2-7, with a weak D call TRBD1 (5 bases). The CDR3 spans 16 residues. The germline V gene has CDR1 SGHDT and CDR2 YYEEEE. Trimming cost V 3 bases and J 2 bases, with 18 bases left between them. CDR3 sequence reads: CASSSPLNDRPYEQYF. The DNA for the CDR3 is TGTGCCAGCAGCTCCCCCCTAAACGACAGACCCTACGAGCAGTACTTC.

This chain connects TRBV5-1 to TRBJ1-1; TRBD1 agrees at 7 bases. This CDR3 is 13 amino acids long. Germline CDR1 and CDR2: SGHRS and YFSETQ. V dropped 7 bases and J dropped 6; count of bases not matched to a gene: 9. The CDR3 DNA sequence: TGCGCCAGCTATACAGGGGTCGGGCCTGAAGCTTTCTTT. Amino acids: CASYTGVGPEAFF.

The V gene is TRBV9, the J gene TRBJ1-1; TRBD1 might be the D (5 bases). Trimming left V 3 bases short and J 0 bases short, with 9 bases between. Germline V gives CDR1 SGDLS, CDR2 YYNGEE. The CDR3 is made up of 14 amino acids. The CDR3 is CASSAGTVNTEAFF. DNA of the CDR3: TGTGCCAGCAGCGCGGGGACGGTGAACACTGAAGCTTTCTTT.

The V call is TRBV7-9, the J call TRBJ2-1; 10 bases match TRBD2. CDR3 length: 16 residues. With 3 bases clipped from V and 6 bases from J, the junction kept 8 bases outside the gene matches. CDR1 and CDR2 from the germline V gene are SEHNR and FQNEAQ (reference sequence). The CDR3 reads CASSFRLASGGNEQFF. Here the CDR3 DNA reads TGTGCCAGCAGCTTCCGACTGGCTAGCGGGGGCAATGAGCAGTTCTTC.

This clone was found once. This chain links TRBV7-3 with TRBJ2-3, with D perhaps matching TRBD1 (6 bases). The germline V and J ends were trimmed by 3 bases and 6 bases, with 10 bases remaining between them. The CDR3 contains 13 residues. In germline, CDR1 is SGHTA, CDR2 FQGTGA. The CDR3 DNA follows: TGTGCCAGCAGCTTGAACAGGGCGGATACGCAGTATTTT. Protein sequence: CASSLNRADTQYF.

The rearrangement uses TRBV4-2 and TRBJ2-7; 7 positions match TRBD1. The CDR3 loop spans 14 amino acids. The V gene end was trimmed by 4 bases and the J gene end by 4 bases; junction bases not matched to a gene: 7. Germline V gene lookup returns CDR1 LGHNA and CDR2 YNFKEQ. In nucleotides, the CDR3 is TGTGCCAGCAGCCCTGGCAGGGGGTCTTACGAGCAGTACTTC. It yields the protein CASSPGRGSYEQYF.